These T cell receptor beta chains were read from a single sample in a study of cytomegalovirus exposure and HLA in healthy donors. The method was immunoSEQ multiplex PCR; TCRdb's version includes in-frame clones alone and lacks a portion of them. The sample consists of about 120,000 clones, 70% to 85% of them appearing once. Sequencing input: PBMCs. These receptors came from a woman in her thirties or forties in good health and CMV-seropositive. The CDR3 runs from the conserved cysteine through the conserved F or W. A D gene is named only where the DNA matches it firmly. The size field is filled for only some rows; it gives once, few, many or a size class.

size: few
J: TRBJ1-6
D: -
V: TRBV5-1
CDR3: CASSLRTANNSPLHF
DNA: TGCGCCAGCAGCTTGCGGACAGCTAATAATTCACCCCTCCACTTT

size: -
J: TRBJ2-5
D: TRBD1
V: TRBV7-9
CDR3: CSSSFPETGIQETQYF
DNA: TGTTCCAGCAGCTTCCCAGAGACAGGGATCCAAGAGACCCAGTACTTC

size: -
J: TRBJ1-2
D: -
V: TRBV6-4
CDR3: CASSDAPNYGYTF
DNA: TGTGCCAGCAGTGACGCGCCCAACTATGGCTACACCTTC

size: few
J: TRBJ1-1
D: TRBD1
V: TRBV13
CDR3: CASNLQGSTEAFF
DNA: TGTGCCAGCAACTTACAGGGGAGCACTGAAGCTTTCTTT

size: -
J: TRBJ1-1
D: TRBD1
V: TRBV2
CDR3: CASSGQGASAFF
DNA: TGTGCCAGCAGTGGACAGGGGGCTTCGGCTTTCTTT

size: -
J: TRBJ2-5
D: TRBD1
V: TRBV5-1
CDR3: CASSLAGTEETQYF
DNA: TGCGCCAGCAGCTTGGCCGGGACAGAAGAGACCCAGTACTTC

size: -
J: TRBJ2-2
D: -
V: TRBV11-3
CDR3: CASSLGWFGSAGELFF
DNA: TGTGCCAGCAGCCTCGGGTGGTTCGGATCCGCCGGGGAGCTGTTTTTT

size: few
J: TRBJ1-2
D: -
V: TRBV4-2
CDR3: CASSQDGKGTYYTF
DNA: TGTGCCAGCAGCCAAGATGGTAAAGGGACTTACTACACCTTC

size: -
J: TRBJ2-3
D: TRBD2
V: TRBV5-1
CDR3: CASSGLAGGATDTQYF
DNA: TGCGCCAGCAGCGGGCTAGCGGGGGGGGCCACAGATACGCAGTATTTT

size: -
J: TRBJ2-7
D: TRBD1
V: TRBV27
CDR3: CASSPSGTGRDEQYF
DNA: TGTGCCAGCAGCCCTTCCGGGACAGGGAGGGACGAGCAGTACTTC

size: -
J: TRBJ2-7
D: -
V: TRBV4-1
CDR3: CASSQEYQRIYEQYF
DNA: TGCGCCAGCAGCCAAGAGTACCAGCGGATCTACGAGCAGTACTTC

size: -
J: TRBJ2-1
D: TRBD1
V: TRBV4-1
CDR3: CASSQDTFSGQGKESEQFF
DNA: TGCGCCAGCAGCCAAGATACGTTTTCTGGACAGGGTAAAGAGAGTGAGCAGTTCTTC

size: -
J: TRBJ2-7
D: TRBD1
V: TRBV6-1
CDR3: CASSEAGDRGYEQYF
DNA: TGTGCCAGCAGTGAAGCCGGGGACAGGGGCTACGAGCAGTACTTC

size: -
J: TRBJ1-1
D: -
V: TRBV4-1
CDR3: CASSPPGWNTEAFF
DNA: TGCGCCAGCAGCCCCCCAGGGTGGAACACTGAAGCTTTCTTT

size: -
J: TRBJ2-7
D: -
V: TRBV6-5
CDR3: CASSYFKLGGAYEQYF
DNA: TGTGCCAGCAGTTACTTCAAACTCGGCGGGGCCTACGAGCAGTACTTC

size: -
J: TRBJ2-1
D: -
V: TRBV6-6
CDR3: CASSPFRTTYNEQFF
DNA: TGTGCCAGCAGCCCCTTTAGGACAACCTACAATGAGCAGTTCTTC

size: -
J: TRBJ1-5
D: -
V: TRBV21-1
CDR3: CASSWPGQGHNQPQHF
DNA: TGTGCCAGCAGCTGGCCCGGGCAGGGCCACAATCAGCCCCAGCATTTT

size: -
J: TRBJ2-1
D: TRBD2
V: TRBV2
CDR3: CASSSLAGGQFF
DNA: TGTGCCAGCAGTTCACTAGCGGGAGGGCAGTTCTTC

size: -
J: TRBJ2-6
D: TRBD1
V: TRBV7-9
CDR3: CASSFPQGAGANVLTF
DNA: TGTGCCAGCAGCTTCCCACAGGGGGCTGGGGCCAACGTCCTGACTTTC

size: -
J: TRBJ2-1
D: TRBD2
V: TRBV5-1
CDR3: CASSGTSVNEQFF
DNA: TGCGCCAGTTCCGGGACTAGCGTGAATGAGCAGTTCTTC

size: -
J: TRBJ1-2
D: -
V: TRBV5-6
CDR3: CASSLGVGAYGYTF
DNA: TGTGCCAGCAGCTTGGGGGTGGGGGCCTATGGCTACACCTTC

size: -
J: TRBJ2-5
D: -
V: TRBV14
CDR3: CASSQVRVAETQYF
DNA: TGTGCCAGCAGCCAAGTCAGGGTTGCGGAGACCCAGTACTTC

size: once
J: TRBJ1-5
D: -
V: TRBV7-9
CDR3: CASSSALNQPQHF
DNA: TGTGCCAGCAGTTCAGCGCTGAATCAGCCCCAGCATTTT

size: -
J: TRBJ2-5
D: TRBD1
V: TRBV5-1
CDR3: CASGEPHRGKVGETQYF
DNA: TGCGCCAGCGGTGAGCCCCACAGGGGTAAGGTCGGGGAGACCCAGTACTTC

size: -
J: TRBJ1-4
D: TRBD1
V: TRBV4-1
CDR3: CASSLKGAGGTNEKLFF
DNA: TGCGCCAGCAGCCTAAAGGGGGCGGGGGGAACTAATGAAAAACTGTTTTTT

size: -
J: TRBJ1-3
D: -
V: TRBV2
CDR3: CASRIRGSENTIYF
DNA: TGTGCCAGCAGGATACGGGGATCTGAAAACACCATATATTTT

size: -
J: TRBJ2-7
D: -
V: TRBV14
CDR3: CASSHFYEQYF
DNA: TGTGCCAGCAGCCACTTCTACGAGCAGTACTTC

size: -
J: TRBJ2-1
D: -
V: TRBV19
CDR3: CASSLIPGYNEQFF
DNA: TGTGCCAGTAGTCTTATTCCGGGTTACAATGAGCAGTTCTTC

size: -
J: TRBJ2-2
D: TRBD1
V: TRBV9
CDR3: CASSVATGGASNTGELFF
DNA: TGTGCCAGCAGCGTAGCGACAGGGGGTGCCTCGAACACCGGGGAGCTGTTTTTT

size: once
J: TRBJ1-2
D: -
V: TRBV19
CDR3: CAVEGRAGYTF
DNA: TGTGCCGTTGAGGGGAGGGCGGGCTACACCTTC

size: -
J: TRBJ1-4
D: TRBD1
V: TRBV4-2
CDR3: CASSQGGNRGNEKLFF
DNA: TGTGCCAGCAGCCAAGGAGGAAACAGGGGCAATGAAAAACTGTTTTTT

size: -
J: TRBJ2-7
D: -
V: TRBV2
CDR3: CASSARQIRVHEQYF
DNA: TGTGCCAGCAGTGCCCGACAGATCCGAGTCCACGAGCAGTACTTC

size: few
J: TRBJ1-4
D: -
V: TRBV12-1
CDR3: CASSGDIGEKLFF
DNA: TGTGCCAGCAGCGGGGACATCGGGGAAAAACTGTTTTTT

size: -
J: TRBJ1-5
D: -
V: TRBV12-1
CDR3: CASTLLRVGTGLNQSQHF
DNA: TGTGCCAGCACCCTTTTAAGGGTTGGGACAGGCCTCAATCAGTCCCAGCATTTT

size: few
J: TRBJ1-2
D: -
V: TRBV29-1
CDR3: CSVERGSGGYTF
DNA: TGCAGCGTTGAGAGGGGGAGTGGGGGCTACACCTTC

size: -
J: TRBJ2-3
D: TRBD2
V: TRBV13
CDR3: CASSFRAGLNTQYF
DNA: TGTGCCAGCAGCTTTCGAGCGGGATTGAATACGCAGTATTTT

size: -
J: TRBJ2-7
D: -
V: TRBV19
CDR3: CASSIVPPLRLSYEQYF
DNA: TGTGCCAGTAGTATAGTCCCACCCCTCCGGTTATCCTACGAGCAGTACTTC

size: -
J: TRBJ1-2
D: -
V: TRBV7-2
CDR3: CASSFLEDGYTF
DNA: TGTGCCAGCAGCTTTTTAGAGGATGGCTACACCTTC

size: -
J: TRBJ2-5
D: -
V: TRBV21-1
CDR3: CASSERLQETQYF
DNA: TGTGCCAGCAGTGAGCGGCTCCAAGAGACCCAGTACTTC

size: -
J: TRBJ2-1
D: TRBD2
V: TRBV10-3
CDR3: CAIRGTNALYNEQFF
DNA: TGTGCCATCAGGGGGACTAACGCTCTCTACAATGAGCAGTTCTTC

size: -
J: TRBJ2-2
D: TRBD2
V: TRBV19
CDR3: CASSMGGRALFTGELFF
DNA: TGTGCCAGTAGTATGGGCGGGAGGGCCCTTTTCACCGGGGAGCTGTTTTTT

size: -
J: TRBJ1-1
D: -
V: TRBV10-3
CDR3: CAISEGDLNTEAFF
DNA: TGTGCCATCAGTGAAGGGGACTTGAACACTGAAGCTTTCTTT

size: -
J: TRBJ2-3
D: -
V: TRBV5-1
CDR3: CASSLGPSDRTDTQYF
DNA: TGCGCCAGCAGCTTGGGGCCTAGCGATCGCACAGATACGCAGTATTTT

size: -
J: TRBJ2-7
D: -
V: TRBV29-1
CDR3: CSVEARDNPYEQYF
DNA: TGCAGCGTTGAGGCCCGGGACAATCCCTACGAGCAGTACTTC

size: -
J: TRBJ1-2
D: TRBD1
V: TRBV19
CDR3: CASSPPTGGTFNYGYTF
DNA: TGTGCCAGTAGTCCCCCGACAGGGGGGACCTTTAACTATGGCTACACCTTC

size: -
J: TRBJ1-2
D: -
V: TRBV18
CDR3: CASSPNSLRAANYGYTF
DNA: TGTGCCAGCTCACCAAATTCCTTGAGGGCAGCTAACTATGGCTACACCTTC

size: -
J: TRBJ2-1
D: TRBD2
V: TRBV7-6
CDR3: CASSPSGLAGGYNEQFF
DNA: TGTGCCAGCAGCCCCTCGGGACTAGCGGGAGGCTACAATGAGCAGTTCTTC

size: -
J: TRBJ2-7
D: TRBD2
V: TRBV9
CDR3: CASSVGLAGGSYEQYF
DNA: TGTGCCAGCAGCGTAGGACTAGCGGGGGGTTCCTACGAGCAGTACTTC

size: few
J: TRBJ1-5
D: -
V: TRBV6-1
CDR3: CASSEVGPRRRPQHF
DNA: TGTGCCAGCAGTGAAGTGGGGCCTCGGAGACGGCCCCAGCATTTT

size: -
J: TRBJ2-1
D: -
V: TRBV9
CDR3: CASSVGPGISYNEQFF
DNA: TGTGCCAGCAGCGTAGGGCCGGGGATCTCCTACAATGAGCAGTTCTTC

size: -
J: TRBJ2-3
D: -
V: TRBV4-2
CDR3: CASSQGSLVVDTQYF
DNA: TGTGCCAGCAGCCAAGGCAGCCTAGTAGTAGATACGCAGTATTTT

size: -
J: TRBJ2-1
D: TRBD2
V: TRBV7-3
CDR3: CASSTQTSGGVSGEQFF
DNA: TGTGCCAGCAGCACGCAGACTAGCGGGGGGGTTAGCGGTGAGCAGTTCTTC

size: few
J: TRBJ2-7
D: TRBD1
V: TRBV11-1
CDR3: CASSFRGQSYEQYF
DNA: TGTGCCAGCAGCTTTAGGGGACAGTCCTACGAGCAGTACTTC